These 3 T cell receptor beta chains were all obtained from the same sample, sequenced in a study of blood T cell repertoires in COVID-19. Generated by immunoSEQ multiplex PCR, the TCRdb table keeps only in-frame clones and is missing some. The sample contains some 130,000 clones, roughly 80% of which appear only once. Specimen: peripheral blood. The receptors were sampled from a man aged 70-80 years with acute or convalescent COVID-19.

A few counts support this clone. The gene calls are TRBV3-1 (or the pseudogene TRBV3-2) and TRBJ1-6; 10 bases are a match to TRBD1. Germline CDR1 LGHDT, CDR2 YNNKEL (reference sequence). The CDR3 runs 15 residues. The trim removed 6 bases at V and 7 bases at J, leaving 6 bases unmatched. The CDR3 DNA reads TGTGCCAGCAGACGACAGGGGGCGAGCAATTCACCCCTCCACTTT. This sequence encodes CASRRQGASNSPLHF.

In DNA form, the CDR3 reads TGTGCCAGCAGGGGCTCGAGCAGGGGGGAGTTCTTC. It is translated as CASRGSSRGEFF. The chain employs TRBV27 and TRBJ2-1; a possible D gene is TRBD1 (7 bases). V shed 6 bases and J shed 14 bases, with 17 bases lying between them. CDR3 length: 12 amino acids. Germline values: CDR1 MNHEY, CDR2 SMNVEV (reference sequence).

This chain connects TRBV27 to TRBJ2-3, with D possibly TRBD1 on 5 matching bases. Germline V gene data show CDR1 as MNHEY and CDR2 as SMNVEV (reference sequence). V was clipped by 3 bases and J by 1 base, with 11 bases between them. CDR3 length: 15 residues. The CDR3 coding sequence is TGTGCCAGCAGTTTTGGCCCACAGGGCACAGATACGCAGTATTTT. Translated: CASSFGPQGTDTQYF.